Described below is a single T cell receptor (beta chain) sequence and its context. The sample is drawn from a study of PD-1 blockade in classical Hodgkin lymphoma. Assay: immunoSEQ multiplex PCR; the TCRdb copy retains only in-frame clones and omits some. The sample includes tens of thousands of clones, roughly nine tenths of them seen just once. Every patient was affected by relapse after autologous stem cell transplantation, while exposure to brentuximab vedotin was not uniform. The sample here was peripheral blood mononuclear cells (PBMCs), taken at baseline. The clonotype comes from a human donor with classical Hodgkin lymphoma.

In DNA, the CDR3 is TGTGCCAGTAGTATCGAAGGACAGGACCTCTCTGGGGCCAACGTCCTGACTTTC. Amino acid sequence: CASSIEGQDLSGANVLTF. The chain links TRBV19 to TRBJ2-6; 7 nucleotides agree with TRBD1. The J segment lost 0 bases and the V segment lost 3 bases, leaving 8 bases of the junction unmatched. This CDR3 comprises 18 residues. Per germline, CDR1 LNHDA and CDR2 SQIVND (reference sequence).